The next 18 T cell receptor beta chains were all read from a single sample in a study of T cell repertoires in cytomegalovirus infection. No antigen has been assigned to these receptors. Via MiXCR, TCRdb re-called the reads, giving one row per CDR3 protein. The sample comprises 400,000 to 600,000 distinct CDR3 sequences, approximately 40% of which are singletons, and around 45% rests with the top ten. The material sequenced was cultured PBMCs, taken from culture after CMV antigen stimulation. The receptors were sampled from a human donor in good health (CMV status not recorded). Some clones in this sample may be carry-over from other donors' samples.

The chain employs TRBV7-2 and TRBJ2-7; D possibly matches TRBD1 or TRBD2 (5 bases each). V was pared by 4 bases and J by 12 bases, with 19 bases between. There are 13 residues in the CDR3. Germline V gene sequence: CDR1 SGHTA, CDR2 FQGNSA. CDR3 bases: TGTGCCAGCAGCTCCCGAGAACCGGGACGGGCGTACTTC. Its translation: CASSSREPGRAYF.

The chain uses TRBV28 and TRBJ2-3; TRBD2 aligns across 9 bases. Germline-derived CDR1 and CDR2 are MDHEN and SYDVKM. The CDR3 is 16 amino acids. The trim removed 2 bases at V and 6 bases at J, leaving 9 bases unmatched. The CDR3 region has the DNA TGTGCCAGCAGTTTAAGTAGCGGGAGAAAGGTGGATACGCAGTATTTT. Encoded protein: CASSLSSGRKVDTQYF. The full variable domain, with the rest looked up from reference TRBV28 and TRBJ2-3, is DVKVTQSSRYLVKRTGEKVFLECVQDMDHENMFWYRQDPGLGLRLIYFSYDVKMKEKGDIPEGYSVSREKKERFSLILESASTNQTSMYLCASSLSSGRKVDTQYFGPGTRLTVL.

This chain joins TRBV29-1 and TRBJ2-1; D is ambiguous. The CDR3 is 8 residues long. The germline V gene encodes CDR1 SQVTM and CDR2 ANQGSEA. V shed 3 bases and J shed 10 bases, with 1 base lying between them. This chain's CDR3 is CSVDEQFF. The DNA for the CDR3 is TGCAGCGTTGACGAGCAGTTCTTC.

The gene calls are TRBV27 and TRBJ1-1; D unclear. The CDR3 has 13 residues. Germline V gene lookup returns CDR1 MNHEY and CDR2 SMNVEV (reference sequence). The V end lost 5 bases, the J end lost 0 bases, and 7 bases lay between the germline ends. The CDR3 is CASSQTMNTEAFF. CDR3 coding DNA: TGTGCCAGCAGTCAAACAATGAACACTGAAGCTTTCTTT.

CDR3 sequence reads: CASSLDPGTPYGYTF. The CDR3 nucleotides are TGCGCCAGCAGCCTTGACCCCGGGACCCCGTATGGCTACACCTTC. V usage is TRBV4-1 and J usage is TRBJ1-2; a possible D gene is TRBD1 (5 bases). Germline V CDR1 and CDR2: MGHRA, YSYEKL. CDR3 size: 15 residues. V lost 4 bases, J lost 5 bases, and 17 bases lay in between.

This clonotype occurred a few times. The chain joins TRBV7-8 to TRBJ1-4, with 8 bases that match TRBD1. Germline V CDR1 and CDR2: SGHVS, FQNEAQ. The CDR3 is made up of 16 amino acids. V was clipped by 5 bases and J by 0 bases; unmatched bases: 5. In DNA form, the CDR3 reads TGTGCCAGCAGCCATCGACAGGGGCCAACTAATGAAAAACTGTTTTTT. This encodes CASSHRQGPTNEKLFF.

The rearrangement links TRBV14 to TRBJ2-7; 7 bases align to TRBD1. Per germline, CDR1 SGHDN and CDR2 FVKESK. The ends lost 3 bases at V and 2 bases at J; junction bases unmatched: 4. This CDR3 contains 14 residues. The CDR3 protein is CASSHYRGPYEQYF. The CDR3 region has the DNA TGTGCCAGCAGCCATTACAGGGGTCCCTACGAGCAGTACTTC.

This clonotype has more than one count but fewer than ten. The chain is built from TRBV28 and TRBJ2-1; 11 nucleotides align to TRBD2. The germline CDR1 and CDR2 sequences are MDHEN and SYDVKM. The length of the CDR3 is 17 residues. The junction had 10 bases not matched to a gene; V was cut back by 3 bases and J by 6 bases. In DNA, the CDR3 is TGTGCCAGCAGTTTCCGAATGTGGCTAGCGGGGGGCAATGAGCAGTTCTTC. It specifies CASSFRMWLAGGNEQFF.

The chain recombines TRBV6-2 or TRBV6-3 with TRBJ1-5; the D is unclear. With 5 bases removed from V and 6 bases from J, the gap between germline ends came to 11 bases. The germline gives CDR1 MNHEY, CDR2 SVGEGT. The CDR3 length is 13 residues. The CDR3 bases are TGTGCCAGCAGTAGGAGAGGCCCTCAGCCCCAGCATTTT. Translation gives CASSRRGPQPQHF.

This clonotype came up a few times. This sequence joins TRBV7-6 and TRBJ1-6; 7 positions agree with TRBD1. V trimming: 5 bases; J trimming: 15 bases; junction bases outside the gene matches: 13. The CDR3 loop spans 14 amino acids. Germline V gene lookup returns CDR1 SGHVS and CDR2 FNYEAQ. CDR3 amino acids: CASSPGTVVTVLHF. For the CDR3, the DNA is TGTGCCAGCAGCCCCGGGACAGTTGTTACAGTCCTCCACTTT.

The rearrangement joins TRBV7-2 to TRBJ2-7; 8 bases are a match to TRBD2. The germline gives CDR1 SGHTA, CDR2 FQGNSA. Trimming removed 5 bases from V and 8 bases from J; junction bases left unmatched: 17. The CDR3 is 16 residues long. The CDR3 bases are TGTGCCAGCAGCAATGTAGCGGGACGGGTACTCAGGCAGCAGTACTTC. Translated, it gives CASSNVAGRVLRQQYF.

This clonotype appeared a few times. The chain couples TRBV12-5 to TRBJ2-1; TRBD2 matches 11 bases. CDR1 is LGHNT, CDR2 FRNRAP, per germline. CDR3 size: 14 residues. The trim removed 3 bases at V and 7 bases at J, leaving 2 bases unmatched. For the CDR3, the DNA is TGTGCTAGTGGTTTCAGACTAGCGGGAAATGAGCAGTTCTTC. Its protein product is CASGFRLAGNEQFF.

The J gene is TRBJ1-1, the V gene TRBV4-2, with 7 bases that match TRBD1. Unmatched junction bases numbered 14, after V lost 4 bases and J lost 6 bases. The CDR3 has 16 residues. The germline CDR1 and CDR2 sequences are LGHNA and YNFKEQ. The chain's CDR3 is CASSPRSPGGPAEAFF. In DNA form, the CDR3 reads TGTGCCAGCAGCCCCCGTTCCCCAGGGGGTCCGGCTGAAGCTTTCTTT.

For this clonotype: A much larger clone lies a single base off, so this may be a read error. The gene calls are TRBV11-2 and TRBJ2-3; unclear D gene. This CDR3 has 14 residues. V shed 5 bases and J shed 5 bases, with 14 bases lying between them. Germline V gene lookup returns CDR1 SGHAT and CDR2 FQNNGV. The CDR3 protein is CASSQSLTKDTQYF. The DNA for the CDR3 is TGTGCCAGCAGCCAATCCCTAACGAAAGATACGCAGTATTTT.

The chain combines TRBV20-1 with TRBJ1-5; D gene ambiguous. The CDR3 covers 15 residues. CDR1 and CDR2 (germline): DFQATT, SNEGSKA (reference sequence). With 0 bases removed from V and 5 bases from J, the gap between germline ends came to 14 bases. CDR3 in DNA: TGCAGTGCTAGAGATCTCCGGGTGAGGGATCAGCCCCAGCATTTT. It codes for CSARDLRVRDQPQHF.

This clonotype was counted a few times. The chain uses TRBV7-9 and TRBJ1-2; no firm D call. The CDR3 is 15 residues long. CDR1 and CDR2 from the germline V gene are SEHNR and FQNEAQ (reference sequence). Trimming removed 4 bases from V and 2 bases from J, with 14 bases in between. DNA of the CDR3: TGTGCCAGCAGCTCACCCTTACACCCAAACTATGGCTACACCTTC. It is translated as CASSSPLHPNYGYTF. The full variable domain, with the rest looked up from reference TRBV7-9 and TRBJ1-2, is DTGVSQNPRHKITKRGQNVTFRCDPISEHNRLYWYRQTLGQGPEFLTYFQNEAQLEKSRLLSDRFSAERPKGSFSTLEIQRTEQGDSAMYLCASSSPLHPNYGYTFGSGTRLTVV.

The V gene is TRBV4-1, the J gene TRBJ1-5; D call uncertain. Trimming took 2 bases from V and 4 from J, leaving 6 bases between them. Looked up from germline, CDR1 is MGHRA and CDR2 is YSYEKL. This CDR3 is 13 amino acids long. The DNA of the CDR3 is TGCGCCAGCAGCCAACAGGCTAATCAGCCCCAGCATTTT. Residues: CASSQQANQPQHF.

The table lists this clonotype with a few counts. The chain joins TRBV7-2 to TRBJ2-2; tentative D call: TRBD2 (6 bases). The V gene's germline CDR1 is SGHTA and CDR2 FQGNSA. This CDR3 is 17 amino acids long. V was pared by 2 bases and J by 4 bases, with 17 bases between. The DNA for the CDR3 is TGTGCCAGCAGCTTAAGACGGGAGAAGTGGGCCACCGGGGAGCTGTTTTTT. Translation: CASSLRREKWATGELFF.